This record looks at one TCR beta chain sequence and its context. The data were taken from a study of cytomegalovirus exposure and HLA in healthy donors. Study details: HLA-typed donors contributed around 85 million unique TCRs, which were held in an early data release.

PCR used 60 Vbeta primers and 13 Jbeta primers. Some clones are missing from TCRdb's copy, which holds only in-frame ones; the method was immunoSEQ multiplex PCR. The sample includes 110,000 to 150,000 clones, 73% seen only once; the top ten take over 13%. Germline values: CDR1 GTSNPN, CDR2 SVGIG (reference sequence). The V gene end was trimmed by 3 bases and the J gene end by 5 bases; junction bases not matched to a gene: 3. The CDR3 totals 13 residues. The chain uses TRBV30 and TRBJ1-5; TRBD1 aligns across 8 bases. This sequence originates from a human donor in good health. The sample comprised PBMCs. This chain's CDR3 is CAWRTGDHQPQHF. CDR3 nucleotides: TGTGCCTGGAGGACAGGGGATCATCAGCCCCAGCATTTT.